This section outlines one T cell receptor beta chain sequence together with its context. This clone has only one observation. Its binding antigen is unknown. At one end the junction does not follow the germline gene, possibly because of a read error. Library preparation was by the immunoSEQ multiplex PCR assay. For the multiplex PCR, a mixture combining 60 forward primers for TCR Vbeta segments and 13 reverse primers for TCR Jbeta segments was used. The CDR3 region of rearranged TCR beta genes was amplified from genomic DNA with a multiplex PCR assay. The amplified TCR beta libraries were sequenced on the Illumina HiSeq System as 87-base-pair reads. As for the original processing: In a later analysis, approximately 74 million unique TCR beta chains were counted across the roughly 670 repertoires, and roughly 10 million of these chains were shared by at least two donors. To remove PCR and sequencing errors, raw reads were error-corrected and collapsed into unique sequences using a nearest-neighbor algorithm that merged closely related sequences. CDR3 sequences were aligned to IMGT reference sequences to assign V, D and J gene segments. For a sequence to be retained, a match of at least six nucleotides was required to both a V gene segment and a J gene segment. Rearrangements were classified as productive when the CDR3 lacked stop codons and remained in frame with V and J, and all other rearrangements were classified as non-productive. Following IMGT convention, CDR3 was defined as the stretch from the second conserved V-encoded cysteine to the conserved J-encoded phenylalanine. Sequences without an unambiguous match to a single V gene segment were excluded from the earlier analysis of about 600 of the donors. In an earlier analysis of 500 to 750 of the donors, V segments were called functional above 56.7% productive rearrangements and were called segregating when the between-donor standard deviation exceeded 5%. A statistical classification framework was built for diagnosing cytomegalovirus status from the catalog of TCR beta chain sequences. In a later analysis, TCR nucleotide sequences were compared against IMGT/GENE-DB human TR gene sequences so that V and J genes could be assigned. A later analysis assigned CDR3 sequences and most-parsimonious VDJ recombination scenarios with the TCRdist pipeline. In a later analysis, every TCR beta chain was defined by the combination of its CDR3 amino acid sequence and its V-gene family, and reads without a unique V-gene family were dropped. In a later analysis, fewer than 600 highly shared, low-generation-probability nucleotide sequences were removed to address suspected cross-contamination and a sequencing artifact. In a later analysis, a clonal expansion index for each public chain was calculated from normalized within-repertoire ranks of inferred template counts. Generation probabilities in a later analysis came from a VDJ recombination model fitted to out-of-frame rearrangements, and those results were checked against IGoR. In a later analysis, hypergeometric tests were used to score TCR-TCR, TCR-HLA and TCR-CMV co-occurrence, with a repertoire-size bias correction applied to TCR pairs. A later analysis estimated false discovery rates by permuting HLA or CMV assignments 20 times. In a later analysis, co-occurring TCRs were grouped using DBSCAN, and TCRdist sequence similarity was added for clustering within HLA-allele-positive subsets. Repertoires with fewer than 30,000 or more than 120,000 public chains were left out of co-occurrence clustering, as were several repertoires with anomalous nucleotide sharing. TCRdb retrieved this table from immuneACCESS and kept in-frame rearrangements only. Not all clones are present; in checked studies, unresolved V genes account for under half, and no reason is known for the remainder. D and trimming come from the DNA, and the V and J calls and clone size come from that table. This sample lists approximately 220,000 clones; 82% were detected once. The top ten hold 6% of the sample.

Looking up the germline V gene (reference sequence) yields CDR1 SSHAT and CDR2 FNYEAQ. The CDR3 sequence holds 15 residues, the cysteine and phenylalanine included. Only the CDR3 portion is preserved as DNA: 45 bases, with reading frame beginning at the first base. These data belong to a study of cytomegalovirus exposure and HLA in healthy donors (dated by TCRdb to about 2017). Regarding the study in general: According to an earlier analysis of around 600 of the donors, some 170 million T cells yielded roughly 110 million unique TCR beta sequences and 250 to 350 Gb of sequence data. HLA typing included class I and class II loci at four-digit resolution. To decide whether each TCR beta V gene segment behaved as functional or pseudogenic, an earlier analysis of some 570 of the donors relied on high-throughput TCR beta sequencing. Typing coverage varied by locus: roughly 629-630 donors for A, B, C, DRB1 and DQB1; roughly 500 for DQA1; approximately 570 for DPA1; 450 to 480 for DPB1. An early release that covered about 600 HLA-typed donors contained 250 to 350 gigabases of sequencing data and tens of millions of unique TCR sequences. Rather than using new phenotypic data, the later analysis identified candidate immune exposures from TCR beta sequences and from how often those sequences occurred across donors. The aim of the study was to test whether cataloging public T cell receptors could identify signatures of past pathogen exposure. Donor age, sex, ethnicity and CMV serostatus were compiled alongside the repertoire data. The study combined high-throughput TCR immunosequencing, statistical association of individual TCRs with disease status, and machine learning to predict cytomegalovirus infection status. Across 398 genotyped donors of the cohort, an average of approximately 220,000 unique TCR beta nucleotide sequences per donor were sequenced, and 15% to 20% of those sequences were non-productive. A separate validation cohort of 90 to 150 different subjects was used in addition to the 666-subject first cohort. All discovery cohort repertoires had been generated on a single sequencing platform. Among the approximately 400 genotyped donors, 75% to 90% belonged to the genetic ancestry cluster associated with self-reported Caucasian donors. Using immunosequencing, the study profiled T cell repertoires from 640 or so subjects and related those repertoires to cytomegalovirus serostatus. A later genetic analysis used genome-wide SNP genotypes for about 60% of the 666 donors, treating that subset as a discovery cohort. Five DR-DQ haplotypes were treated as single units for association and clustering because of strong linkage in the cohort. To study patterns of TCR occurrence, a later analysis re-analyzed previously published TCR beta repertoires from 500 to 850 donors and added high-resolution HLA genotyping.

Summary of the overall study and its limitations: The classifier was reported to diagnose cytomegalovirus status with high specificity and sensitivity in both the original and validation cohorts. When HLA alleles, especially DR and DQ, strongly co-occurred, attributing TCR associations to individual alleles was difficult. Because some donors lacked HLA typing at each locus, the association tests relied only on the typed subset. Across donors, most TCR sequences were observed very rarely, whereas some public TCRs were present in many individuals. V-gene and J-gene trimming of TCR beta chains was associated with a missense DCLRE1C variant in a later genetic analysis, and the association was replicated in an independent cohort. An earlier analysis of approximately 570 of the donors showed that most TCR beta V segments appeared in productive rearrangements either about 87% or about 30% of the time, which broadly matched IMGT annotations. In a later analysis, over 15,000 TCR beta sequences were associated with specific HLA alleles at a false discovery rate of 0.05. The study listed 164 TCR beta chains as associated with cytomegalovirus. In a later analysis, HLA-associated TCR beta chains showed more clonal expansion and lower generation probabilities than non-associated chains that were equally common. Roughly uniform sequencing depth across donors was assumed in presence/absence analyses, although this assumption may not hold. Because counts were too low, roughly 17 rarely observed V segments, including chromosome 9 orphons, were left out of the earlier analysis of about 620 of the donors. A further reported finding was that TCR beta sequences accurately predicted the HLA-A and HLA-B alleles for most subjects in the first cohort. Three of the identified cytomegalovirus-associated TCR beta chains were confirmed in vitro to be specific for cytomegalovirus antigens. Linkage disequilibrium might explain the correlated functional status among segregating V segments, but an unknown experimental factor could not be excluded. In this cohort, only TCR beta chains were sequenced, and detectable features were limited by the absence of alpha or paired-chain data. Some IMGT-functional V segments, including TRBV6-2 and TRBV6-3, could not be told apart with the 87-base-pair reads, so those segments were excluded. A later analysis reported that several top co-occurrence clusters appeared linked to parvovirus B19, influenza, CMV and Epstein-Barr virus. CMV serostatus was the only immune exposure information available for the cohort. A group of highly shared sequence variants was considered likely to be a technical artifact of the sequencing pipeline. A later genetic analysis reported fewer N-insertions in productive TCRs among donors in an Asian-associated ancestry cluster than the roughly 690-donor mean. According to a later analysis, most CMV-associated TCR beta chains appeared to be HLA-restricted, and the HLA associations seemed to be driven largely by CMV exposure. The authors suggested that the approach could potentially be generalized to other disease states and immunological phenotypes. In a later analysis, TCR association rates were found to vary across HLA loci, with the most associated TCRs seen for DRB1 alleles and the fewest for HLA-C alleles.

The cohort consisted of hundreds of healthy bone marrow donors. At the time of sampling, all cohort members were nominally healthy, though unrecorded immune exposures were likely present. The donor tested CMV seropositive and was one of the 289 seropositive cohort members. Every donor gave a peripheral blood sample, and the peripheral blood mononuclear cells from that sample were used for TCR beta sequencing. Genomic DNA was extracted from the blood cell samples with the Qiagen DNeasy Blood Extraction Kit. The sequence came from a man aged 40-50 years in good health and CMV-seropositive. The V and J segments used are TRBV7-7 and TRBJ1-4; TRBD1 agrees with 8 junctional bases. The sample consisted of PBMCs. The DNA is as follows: TGTGCTAGCAGCTTAAGACAGGGGAAGAATGAAAAACTGTTTTTT. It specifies CASSLRQGKNEKLFF.